The T cell receptor beta chain under discussion was sequenced for a study of blood T cell repertoires in COVID-19. Turning to the study itself: Acute and convalescent COVID-19 specimens originated in the United States, Italy and Spain.

CDR1 is LNHDA, CDR2 SQIVND, per germline (reference sequence). V gave up 4 bases and J gave up 4 bases; unmatched junction bases: 8. The CDR3 loop spans 18 amino acids. Profiled with immunoSEQ multiplex PCR; TCRdb holds only in-frame clones, not every one. The sample lists about 370,000 clones; 89% were seen once. V and J are TRBV19 and TRBJ2-1; 15 positions match TRBD2. This sequence was found in a woman aged 25 to 45 with COVID-19, enrolled during active disease. Sequencing was done on a sample of peripheral blood. The CDR3 loop is CASSSGLAGGPKYNEQFF. The DNA for the CDR3 is TGTGCCAGTAGTAGCGGACTAGCGGGAGGGCCTAAATACAATGAGCAGTTCTTC.